Following are 28 T cell receptor beta chains from one sample sequenced in a study of control samples from healthy donors and cancer patients. Here immunoSEQ multiplex PCR was the method, and the copy in TCRdb shows in-frame clones only, minus some. This sample yields about 130,000 clones, of which roughly 84% are seen a single time; 3% to 3.5% belongs to the top ten. Sequenced material: blood. All receptors come from a man aged 45-65 years in good health.

CDR3 DNA sequence: TGTGCCAGCAGCTTAGGACAGGGTGGCAATGAGCAGTTCTTC. The encoded protein is CASSLGQGGNEQFF. The rearrangement joins TRBV11-2 to TRBJ2-1; 7 bases are shared with TRBD1. This CDR3 contains 14 residues. V was pared by 1 base and J by 6 bases, with 3 bases of the junction left unmatched. Germline V CDR1 and CDR2: SGHAT, FQNNGV. The complete variable domain, with remaining parts taken from reference TRBV11-2 and TRBJ2-1, reads EAGVAQSPRYKIIEKRQSVAFWCNPISGHATLYWYQQILGQGPKLLIQFQNNGVVDDSQLPKDRFSAERLKGVDSTLKIQPAKLEDSAVYLCASSLGQGGNEQFFGPGTRLTVL.

V gene TRBV12-1 combines with J gene TRBJ1-2; the DNA was not compared with TRBD1, the D call given in the table. TRBV12-1 corresponds to a pseudogene. CDR3 length: 13 residues. CDR3 sequence (DNA): TGTGCCAGCAGCTTTCTGTCAGGGCACGGCTACACCTTC. Translation: CASSFLSGHGYTF.

This clone showed up just a few times. The chain recombines TRBV29-1 with TRBJ1-1; 7 bases align to TRBD1. The CDR3 is 12 amino acids. J lost 11 bases, V lost 3 bases, and 9 bases had no gene match. Germline V lookup: CDR1 SQVTM, CDR2 ANQGSEA. The CDR3: CSVDRGGGFAFF. The CDR3 nucleotides are TGCAGCGTTGACCGAGGGGGCGGCTTTGCTTTCTTT.

V gene TRBV28 combines with J gene TRBJ2-5, with D unresolved. CDR1 is MDHEN, CDR2 SYDVKM, per germline. V dropped 0 bases and J dropped 1 base, with 15 bases sitting between them. The CDR3 contains 17 residues. CDR3 loop: CASSLWGSTSRQETQYF. In DNA, the CDR3 is TGTGCCAGCAGTTTATGGGGGTCAACCAGCCGCCAAGAGACCCAGTACTTC.

The chain links TRBV2 to TRBJ1-4; a weak D match, TRBD1 (5 bases). The CDR3 spans 15 residues. Trimming removed 7 bases from V and 6 bases from J, with 18 bases in between. Germline V gene data show CDR1 as SNHLY and CDR2 as FYNNEI. In DNA form, the CDR3 reads TGTGCCAGCACCCTAGGGACCTCGAGGGATGAAAAACTGTTTTTT. It translates to CASTLGTSRDEKLFF.

This clone was detected once. The chain is built from TRBV19 and TRBJ1-5; no reliable D call. CDR3 length: 18 residues. The germline V gene has CDR1 LNHDA and CDR2 SQIVND (reference sequence). The V gene lost 3 bases and the J gene lost 0 bases, with 18 bases spanning the gap. For the CDR3, the DNA is TGTGCCAGTAGTATTTGGGAGGCAGTAGGGTATAGCAATCAGCCCCAGCATTTT. Translated: CASSIWEAVGYSNQPQHF.

This clone has just one count. The V gene is TRBV19, the J gene TRBJ1-6; no firm D call. The V end was cut by 7 bases, the J end by 3 bases, with 13 bases between. Germline-derived CDR1 and CDR2 are LNHDA and SQIVND (reference sequence). The CDR3 length is 15 residues. CDR3 in amino acids: CASTTHTNYNSPLHF. The CDR3 coding sequence is TGTGCCAGTACCACACATACGAACTATAATTCACCCCTCCACTTT.

The V call is TRBV19, the J call TRBJ2-2; D is unclear. V gave up 7 bases and J gave up 0 bases, with 9 bases separating them. Germline values: CDR1 LNHDA, CDR2 SQIVND (reference sequence). The CDR3 spans 14 residues. CDR3 DNA: TGTGCCAGTACAAGGGAATCGAACACCGGGGAGCTGTTTTTT. Amino acid sequence: CASTRESNTGELFF.

The rearrangement uses TRBV3-1 (or the pseudogene TRBV3-2) and TRBJ2-7; D is ambiguous. Germline V gene data show CDR1 as LGHDT and CDR2 as YNNKEL (reference sequence). The germline V and J ends were trimmed by 0 bases and 0 bases, with 9 bases remaining between them. This CDR3 has 15 amino acids. The CDR3 sequence is CASSQELGFSYEQYF. DNA of the CDR3: TGTGCCAGCAGCCAAGAGCTCGGTTTCTCCTACGAGCAGTACTTC.

About this clone itself: At one of its ends the junction is not consistent with the germline gene, which may arise from a read error. The chain carries TRBV9 and TRBJ2-1; D possibly uses TRBD1 or TRBD2 (6 bases each). Germline assignment: CDR1 SGDLS and CDR2 YYNGEE. This CDR3 is 12 amino acids long. In nucleotides, the CDR3 is TGTGCCAGCAGCGGGAGGGGGGACCCCAGCCTCTTC. Amino acid sequence: CASSGRGDPSLF.

The J gene is TRBJ1-6, the V gene TRBV27; possible D gene TRBD1, 6 bases. V lost 5 bases and J lost 4, with 18 bases in between. This CDR3 contains 17 residues. Germline V gene lookup returns CDR1 MNHEY and CDR2 SMNVEV (reference sequence). The CDR3 DNA sequence: TGTGCCAGCAGTCTATTCACAGGGCAGGGATATAATTCACCCCTCCACTTT. Translation gives CASSLFTGQGYNSPLHF.

The CDR3 nucleotides are TGCGCCAGCAGCCAGGACAGGGGTCCCTACAATGAGCAGTTCTTC. Translated: CASSQDRGPYNEQFF. The chain has TRBV4-1 and TRBJ2-1, with 9 bases that match TRBD1. This CDR3 is built from 15 residues. V lost 3 bases to trimming and J lost 2 bases; unmatched junction nucleotides: 2. Germline CDR1 reads MGHRA; CDR2 reads YSYEKL.

This rearrangement joins TRBV3-1 (or the pseudogene TRBV3-2) to TRBJ2-7; D is unresolved. Germline lookup yields CDR1 LGHDT and CDR2 YNNKEL (reference sequence). Trimming removed 1 base from V and 5 bases from J, with 3 bases in between. The CDR3 runs to 11 residues. CDR3 residues: CASSQGHEQYF. CDR3 nucleotides: TGTGCCAGCAGCCAAGGGCACGAGCAGTACTTC.

V usage is TRBV3-1 (or the pseudogene TRBV3-2) and J usage is TRBJ1-6; D remains unclear. CDR1 and CDR2 from the germline V gene are LGHDT and YNNKEL (reference sequence). This CDR3 comprises 15 residues. The V and J ends lost 0 bases and 14 bases respectively, with 17 bases between them. The CDR3 region is CASSQDLQSSLTLHF. The CDR3 region has the DNA TGTGCCAGCAGCCAAGACTTACAGAGCTCTCTTACCCTCCACTTT.

This clone was observed a few times. The chain is built from TRBV10-3 and TRBJ1-6, with D perhaps TRBD1 (5 bases). Deletions cut 2 bases from V and 0 bases from J, with 11 bases between. CDR3 size: 17 residues. Germline V gene lookup returns CDR1 ENHRY and CDR2 SYGVKD. CDR3 nucleotide sequence: TGTGCCATCAGTGAGGGACACAAGAGCTCCTATAATTCACCCCTCCACTTT. This sequence encodes CAISEGHKSSYNSPLHF.

J is TRBJ2-7 and V is TRBV7-8; 14 nucleotides match TRBD2. Per germline, CDR1 SGHVS and CDR2 FQNEAQ. V shed 1 base and J 4 bases; nucleotides not matched to a gene: 6. CDR3 size: 17 residues. As DNA, the CDR3 is TGTGCCAGCAGCTTAGGGACTAGCGGGGGGCGGAGGTACGAGCAGTACTTC. Amino acids: CASSLGTSGGRRYEQYF.

The rearrangement joins TRBV2 to TRBJ2-7; tentatively, D is TRBD1 (6 bases). The germline V gene encodes CDR1 SNHLY and CDR2 FYNNEI. This CDR3 has 13 amino acids. V was trimmed by 6 bases and J by 7 bases, leaving 16 bases between them. The CDR3 DNA sequence: TGTGCCAGCAGGCCTACACAGGGACGGGAGCAGTACTTC. Residues: CASRPTQGREQYF.

This chain joins TRBV5-4 and TRBJ2-1; 7 nucleotides align to TRBD2. Germline V gene lookup returns CDR1 SGHNT and CDR2 YYREEE (reference sequence). Germline trimming cut 3 bases from V and 1 base from J; bases unmatched to any gene: 7. This CDR3 has 16 amino acids. CDR3 amino acids: CASSSSTSRSYNEQFF. DNA for the CDR3: TGTGCCAGCAGCTCCTCGACTAGCCGATCCTACAATGAGCAGTTCTTC.

The V call is TRBV30, the J call TRBJ1-2; 7 bases map to TRBD1. The CDR3 sequence is 12 residues long. Germline trimming cut 2 bases from V and 5 bases from J; bases unmatched to any gene: 2. From germline, CDR1 is GTSNPN and CDR2 SVGIG (reference sequence). The CDR3 here is CAWSTGAYGYTF. The CDR3 DNA reads TGTGCCTGGAGTACAGGGGCATATGGCTACACCTTC.

V usage is TRBV7-2 and J usage is TRBJ2-2; 10 nucleotides agree with TRBD2. With V trimmed by 4 bases and J by 6 bases, 5 bases remained unmatched. This CDR3 comprises 15 residues. The germline V gene encodes CDR1 SGHTA and CDR2 FQGNSA. The CDR3, as DNA: TGTGCCAGCAGCTCCAGCGGGGGGGCCGCCGGGGAGCTGTTTTTT. Its protein product is CASSSSGGAAGELFF.

V and J are TRBV7-6 and TRBJ2-7; 8 bases match TRBD2. The germline V gene has CDR1 SGHVS and CDR2 FNYEAQ. Germline trimming cut 2 bases from V and 3 bases from J; bases unmatched to any gene: 9. The CDR3 totals 16 residues. DNA of the CDR3: TGTGCCAGCAGCTTAAAGGCGGGGGGAGTAATCTACGAGCAGTACTTC. Translated: CASSLKAGGVIYEQYF.

This clone was detected once. The rearrangement uses TRBV4-2 and TRBJ1-2; TRBD1 agrees at 7 bases. CDR1 is LGHNA, CDR2 YNFKEQ, per germline. V gave up 4 bases and J gave up 4 bases; unmatched junction bases: 9. CDR3 size: 15 residues. Here the CDR3 DNA reads TGTGCCAGCAGCCTAACAGGGGCGCCTCTCTATGGCTACACCTTC. As protein: CASSLTGAPLYGYTF.

The chain joins TRBV19 to TRBJ1-2; D is unclear. Germline values: CDR1 LNHDA, CDR2 SQIVND (reference sequence). This CDR3 comprises 11 residues. Trimming took off 5 bases at V and 8 bases at J, with 9 bases between the two ends. The DNA for the CDR3 is TGTGCCAGTAGTGTGAAGGGAGGCTACACCTTC. Translated, it gives CASSVKGGYTF. Looking up the rest from reference TRBV19 and TRBJ1-2 gives the full variable domain: DGGITQSPKYLFRKEGQNVTLSCEQNLNHDAMYWYRQDPGQGLRLIYYSQIVNDFQKGDIAEGYSVSREKKESFPLTVTSAQKNPTAFYLCASSVKGGYTFGSGTRLTVV.

V is TRBV21-1 and J is TRBJ2-3; TRBD2 is taken as the D call from the table, unchecked against the DNA. TRBV21-1 is a listed pseudogene. The length of the CDR3 is 16 residues. As DNA, the CDR3 is TGTGCCAGCAGCAAAGGACAGCGGGGAAGCACAGATACGCAGTATTTT. Translation: CASSKGQRGSTDTQYF.

The chain couples TRBV2 to TRBJ1-6, with TRBD1 as a possible D gene (6 bases). The CDR3 has 13 amino acids. Trimming cost V 6 bases and J 7 bases, with 10 bases left between them. Germline lookup yields CDR1 SNHLY and CDR2 FYNNEI. The CDR3 loop is CASRAQGNSPLHF. The CDR3 nucleotides read TGTGCCAGCAGAGCGCAGGGGAATTCACCCCTCCACTTT.

Many counts were recorded for this clone. This chain joins TRBV7-9 and TRBJ2-2; D may correspond to TRBD1 or TRBD2 (5 bases each). The CDR3 loop spans 19 amino acids. V was trimmed by 6 bases and J by 0 bases, leaving 23 bases between them. CDR1 is SEHNR and CDR2 is FQNEAQ in the germline V gene (reference sequence). The CDR3 loop reads CASSMSDPRDGTNTGELFF. The CDR3 nucleotides read TGTGCCAGCAGTATGAGCGACCCCCGGGACGGAACGAACACCGGGGAGCTGTTTTTT.

Regarding this clone: The sample has other DNA sequences that encode this CDR3 too. The rearrangement links TRBV18 to TRBJ1-1; D uncertain. This CDR3 contains 14 residues. V shed 2 bases and J shed 4 bases, with 11 bases lying between them. Germline V gene lookup returns CDR1 KGHSH and CDR2 LQKENI. The CDR3, as DNA: TGTGCCAGCTCACCAAATAGGGTTGGCACTGAAGCTTTCTTT. This codes for CASSPNRVGTEAFF.

The CDR3 region has the DNA TGTGCCTGGAGCGTAACACCGAACACTGAAGCTTTCTTT. Translated: CAWSVTPNTEAFF. V usage is TRBV30 and J usage is TRBJ1-1; no reliable D call. Germline CDR1 is GTSNPN and CDR2 is SVGIG (reference sequence). V gave up 3 bases and J gave up 1 base, with 9 bases separating them. This CDR3 has 13 amino acids.